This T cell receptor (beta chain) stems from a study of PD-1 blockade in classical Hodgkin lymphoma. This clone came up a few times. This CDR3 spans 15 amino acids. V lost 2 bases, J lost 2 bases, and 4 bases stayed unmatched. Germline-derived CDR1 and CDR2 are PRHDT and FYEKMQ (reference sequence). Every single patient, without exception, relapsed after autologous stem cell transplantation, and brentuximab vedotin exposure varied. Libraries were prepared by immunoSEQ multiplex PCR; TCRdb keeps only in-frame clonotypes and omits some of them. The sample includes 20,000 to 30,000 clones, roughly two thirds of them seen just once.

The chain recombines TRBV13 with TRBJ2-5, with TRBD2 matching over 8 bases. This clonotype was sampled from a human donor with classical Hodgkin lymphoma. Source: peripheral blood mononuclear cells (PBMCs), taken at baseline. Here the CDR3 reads CASSLNSGGQETQYF. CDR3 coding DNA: TGTGCCAGCAGCTTAAACAGCGGGGGTCAAGAGACCCAGTACTTC.